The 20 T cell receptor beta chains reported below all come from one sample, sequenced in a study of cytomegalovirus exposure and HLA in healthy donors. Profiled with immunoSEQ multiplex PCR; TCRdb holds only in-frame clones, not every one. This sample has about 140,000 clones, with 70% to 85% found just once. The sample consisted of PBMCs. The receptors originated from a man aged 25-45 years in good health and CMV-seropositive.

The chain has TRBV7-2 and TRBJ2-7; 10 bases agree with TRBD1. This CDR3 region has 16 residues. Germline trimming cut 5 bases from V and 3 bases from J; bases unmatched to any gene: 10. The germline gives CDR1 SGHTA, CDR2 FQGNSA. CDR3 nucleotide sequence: TGTGCCAGCAGCCGGTCGGCCGGGACAGGGGTCTACGAGCAGTACTTC. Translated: CASSRSAGTGVYEQYF.

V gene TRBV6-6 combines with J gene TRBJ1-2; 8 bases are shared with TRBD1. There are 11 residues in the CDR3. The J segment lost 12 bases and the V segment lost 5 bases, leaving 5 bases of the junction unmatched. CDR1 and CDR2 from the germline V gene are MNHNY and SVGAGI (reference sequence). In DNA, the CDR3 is TGTGCCAGCAGTCAAGGACAGGGTAACACCTTC. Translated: CASSQGQGNTF.

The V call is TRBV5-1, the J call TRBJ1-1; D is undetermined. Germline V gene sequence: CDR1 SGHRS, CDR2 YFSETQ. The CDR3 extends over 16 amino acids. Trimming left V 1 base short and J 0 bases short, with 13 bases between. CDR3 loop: CASSLRGGLMNTEAFF. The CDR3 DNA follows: TGCGCCAGCAGCTTGAGAGGCGGCCTCATGAACACTGAAGCTTTCTTT.

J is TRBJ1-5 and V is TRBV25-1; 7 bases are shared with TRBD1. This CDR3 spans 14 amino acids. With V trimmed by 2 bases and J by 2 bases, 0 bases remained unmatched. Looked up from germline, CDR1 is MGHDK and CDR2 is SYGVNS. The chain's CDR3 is CASSEQGGNQPQHF. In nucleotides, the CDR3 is TGTGCCAGCAGTGAACAGGGGGGCAATCAGCCCCAGCATTTT.

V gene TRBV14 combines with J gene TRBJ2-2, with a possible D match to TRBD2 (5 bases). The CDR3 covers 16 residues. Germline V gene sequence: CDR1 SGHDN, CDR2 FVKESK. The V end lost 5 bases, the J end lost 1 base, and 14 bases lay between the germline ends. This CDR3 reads CASSAPPGRNTGELFF. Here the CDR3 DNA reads TGTGCCAGCAGCGCTCCGCCGGGGAGGAACACCGGGGAGCTGTTTTTT.

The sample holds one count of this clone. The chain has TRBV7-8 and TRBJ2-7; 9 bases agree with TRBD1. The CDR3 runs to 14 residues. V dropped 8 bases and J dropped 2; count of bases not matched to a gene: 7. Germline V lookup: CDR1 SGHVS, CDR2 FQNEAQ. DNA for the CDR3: TGTGCCAGCGGTGGACAGGGGTCGACCTACGAGCAGTACTTC. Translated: CASGGQGSTYEQYF. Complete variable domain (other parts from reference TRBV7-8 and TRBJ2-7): GAGVSQSPRYKVAKRGQDVALRCDPISGHVSLFWYQQALGQGPEFLTYFQNEAQLDKSGLPSDRFFAERPEGSVSTLKIQRTQQEDSAVYLCASGGQGSTYEQYFGPGTRLTVT.

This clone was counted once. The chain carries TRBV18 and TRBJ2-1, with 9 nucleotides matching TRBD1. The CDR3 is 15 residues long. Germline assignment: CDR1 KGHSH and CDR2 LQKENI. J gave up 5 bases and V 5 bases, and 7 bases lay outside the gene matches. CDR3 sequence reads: CASSSGQGPNNEQFF. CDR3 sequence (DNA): TGTGCCAGCTCATCGGGACAGGGCCCGAACAATGAGCAGTTCTTC.

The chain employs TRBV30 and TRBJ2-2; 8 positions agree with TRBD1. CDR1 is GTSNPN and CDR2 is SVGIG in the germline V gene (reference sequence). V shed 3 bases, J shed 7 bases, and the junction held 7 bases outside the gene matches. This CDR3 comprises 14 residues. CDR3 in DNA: TGTGCCTGGAGGCCGCAGGGGGCCGTCGGGGAGCTGTTTTTT. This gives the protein CAWRPQGAVGELFF. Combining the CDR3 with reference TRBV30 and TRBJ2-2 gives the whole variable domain SQTIHQWPATLVQPVGSPLSLECTVEGTSNPNLYWYRQAAGRGLQLLFYSVGIGQISSEVPQNLSASRPQDRQFILSSKKLLLSDSGFYLCAWRPQGAVGELFFGEGSRLTVL.

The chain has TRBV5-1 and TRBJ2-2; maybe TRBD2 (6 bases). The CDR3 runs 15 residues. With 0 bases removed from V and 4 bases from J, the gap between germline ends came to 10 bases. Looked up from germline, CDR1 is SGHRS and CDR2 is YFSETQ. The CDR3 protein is CASSLAGEATGELFF. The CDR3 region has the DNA TGCGCCAGCAGCTTGGCGGGGGAAGCCACCGGGGAGCTGTTTTTT.

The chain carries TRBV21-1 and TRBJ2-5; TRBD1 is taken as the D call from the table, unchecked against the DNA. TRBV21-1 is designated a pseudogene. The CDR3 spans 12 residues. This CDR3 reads CASSGARGTQYF. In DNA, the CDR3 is TGTGCCAGCAGCGGCGCCAGGGGGACCCAGTACTTC.

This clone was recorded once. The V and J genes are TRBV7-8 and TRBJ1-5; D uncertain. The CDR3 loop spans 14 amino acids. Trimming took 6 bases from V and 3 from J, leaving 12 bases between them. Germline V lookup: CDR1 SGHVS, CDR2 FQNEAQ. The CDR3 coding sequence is TGTGCCAGCAGGTCCGGACTTAACAATCAGCCCCAGCATTTT. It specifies CASRSGLNNQPQHF.

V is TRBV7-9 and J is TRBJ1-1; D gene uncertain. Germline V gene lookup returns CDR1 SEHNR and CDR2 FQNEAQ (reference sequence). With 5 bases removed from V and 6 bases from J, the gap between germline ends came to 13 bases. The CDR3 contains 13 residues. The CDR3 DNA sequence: TGTGCCAGCAGCCCCGAGGTAGTCTCTGAAGCTTTCTTT. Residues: CASSPEVVSEAFF.

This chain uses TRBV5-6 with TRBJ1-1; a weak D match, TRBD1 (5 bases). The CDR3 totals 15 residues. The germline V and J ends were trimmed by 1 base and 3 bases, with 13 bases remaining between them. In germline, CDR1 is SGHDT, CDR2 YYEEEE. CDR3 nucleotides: TGTGCCAGCAGCTTGTTGGCAGGGCCTGACACTGAAGCTTTCTTT. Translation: CASSLLAGPDTEAFF.

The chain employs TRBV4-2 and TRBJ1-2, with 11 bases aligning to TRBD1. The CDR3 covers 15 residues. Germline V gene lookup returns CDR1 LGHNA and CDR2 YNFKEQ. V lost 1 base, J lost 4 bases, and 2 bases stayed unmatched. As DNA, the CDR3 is TGTGCCAGCAGCCAAGCCGGGACAGGGGGCTATGGCTACACCTTC. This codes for CASSQAGTGGYGYTF.

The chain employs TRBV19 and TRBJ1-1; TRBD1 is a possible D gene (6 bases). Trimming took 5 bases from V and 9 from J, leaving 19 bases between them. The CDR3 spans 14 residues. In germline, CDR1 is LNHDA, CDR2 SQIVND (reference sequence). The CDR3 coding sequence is TGTGCCAGTAGTTTGCGGGAGGGGGGAAGGAAAGCTTTCTTT. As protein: CASSLREGGRKAFF. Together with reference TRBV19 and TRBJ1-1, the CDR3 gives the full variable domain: DGGITQSPKYLFRKEGQNVTLSCEQNLNHDAMYWYRQDPGQGLRLIYYSQIVNDFQKGDIAEGYSVSREKKESFPLTVTSAQKNPTAFYLCASSLREGGRKAFFGQGTRLTVV.

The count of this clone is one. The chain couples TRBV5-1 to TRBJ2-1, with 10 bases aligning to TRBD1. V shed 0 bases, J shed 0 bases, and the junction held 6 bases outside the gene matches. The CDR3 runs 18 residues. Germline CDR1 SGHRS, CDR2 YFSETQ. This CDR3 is CASSLEGQGFSSYNEQFF. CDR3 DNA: TGCGCCAGCAGCTTGGAGGGACAGGGGTTTAGCTCCTACAATGAGCAGTTCTTC.

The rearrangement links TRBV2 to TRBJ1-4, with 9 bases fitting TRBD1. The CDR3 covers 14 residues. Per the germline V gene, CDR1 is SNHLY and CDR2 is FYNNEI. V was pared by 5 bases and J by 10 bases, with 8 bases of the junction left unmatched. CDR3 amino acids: CASSPGTGSLKLFF. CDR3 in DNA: TGTGCCAGCAGTCCCGGGACAGGGTCTCTAAAACTGTTTTTT.

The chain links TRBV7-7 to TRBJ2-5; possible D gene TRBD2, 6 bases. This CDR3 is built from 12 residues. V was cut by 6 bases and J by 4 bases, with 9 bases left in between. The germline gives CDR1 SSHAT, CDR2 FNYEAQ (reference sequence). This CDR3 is CASRGSGETQYF. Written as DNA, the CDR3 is TGTGCCAGCAGGGGTAGCGGAGAGACCCAGTACTTC.

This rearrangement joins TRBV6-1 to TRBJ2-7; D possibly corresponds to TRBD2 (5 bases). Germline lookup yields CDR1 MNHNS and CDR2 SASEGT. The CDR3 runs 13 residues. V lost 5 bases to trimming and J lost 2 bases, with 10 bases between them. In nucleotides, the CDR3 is TGTGCCAGCAGTCATCGGGAAACCTACGAGCAGTACTTC. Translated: CASSHRETYEQYF.

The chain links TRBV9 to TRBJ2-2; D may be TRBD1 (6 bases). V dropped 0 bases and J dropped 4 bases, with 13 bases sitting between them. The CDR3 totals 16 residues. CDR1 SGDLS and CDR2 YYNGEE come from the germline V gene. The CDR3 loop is CASSVVGHLRTGELFF. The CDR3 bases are TGTGCCAGCAGCGTAGTGGGACACCTTCGCACCGGGGAGCTGTTTTTT.